Listed below are T cell receptor beta chains from one sample, sequenced in a study of OX40 agonist ivuxolimab in advanced cancers. Profiled with immunoSEQ multiplex PCR; TCRdb holds only in-frame clones, not every one. This table has about 16,000 clones, approximately 92% appearing once. This sample comprised CD4+ or CD8+ T cells sorted from blood, obtained in a trial of the OX40 agonist ivuxolimab. These receptor sequences come from an adult with an advanced solid tumor such as melanoma, head and neck, liver or kidney cancer. Both conserved end residues are part of each CDR3. D genes are given only for firm matches. Rows may omit the clone size; those that give it use once, few, many or a size class.

abundance: -; d_gene: -; v_gene: TRBV27; j_gene: TRBJ2-1; CDR3nt: TGTGCCAGCGCCCGGACGGAATCGGGAAGGAATGAGCAGTTCTTC; CDR3aa: CASARTESGRNEQFF
abundance: -; d_gene: TRBD1; v_gene: TRBV14; j_gene: TRBJ2-7; CDR3nt: TGTGCCAGCAGCCCGAACAGGGGCTCCTACGAGCAGTACTTC; CDR3aa: CASSPNRGSYEQYF
abundance: -; d_gene: TRBD2; v_gene: TRBV19; j_gene: TRBJ2-1; CDR3nt: TGTGCCAGTAGTGGCGGGAGTCCCTCCTACAATGAGCAGTTCTTC; CDR3aa: CASSGGSPSYNEQFF
abundance: -; d_gene: -; v_gene: TRBV27; j_gene: TRBJ2-7; CDR3nt: TGTGCCAGCAGTTTACTAGGCGGGCACGAGCAGTACTTC; CDR3aa: CASSLLGGHEQYF
abundance: few; d_gene: TRBD1; v_gene: TRBV2; j_gene: TRBJ2-7; CDR3nt: TGTGCCAGCAACCGGGACAGGGACGGGCACGAGCAGTACTTC; CDR3aa: CASNRDRDGHEQYF
abundance: -; d_gene: -; v_gene: TRBV11-1; j_gene: TRBJ2-1; CDR3nt: TGTGCCAGCAGCTTAAGCCGGGGGTCGGACAATGAGCAGTTCTTC; CDR3aa: CASSLSRGSDNEQFF
abundance: -; d_gene: TRBD2; v_gene: TRBV7-2; j_gene: TRBJ2-1; CDR3nt: TGTGCCAGCAGCTGGGGACTAGTTAAATACAATGAGCAGTTCTTC; CDR3aa: CASSWGLVKYNEQFF
abundance: -; d_gene: -; v_gene: TRBV6-6; j_gene: TRBJ2-2; CDR3nt: TGTGCCAGCAGTATTCAGGACTCATCGAACACCGGGGAGCTGTTTTTT; CDR3aa: CASSIQDSSNTGELFF
abundance: -; d_gene: -; v_gene: TRBV27; j_gene: TRBJ2-2; CDR3nt: TGTGCCAGCTCTCACAGGCTGAACACCGGGGAGCTGTTTTTT; CDR3aa: CASSHRLNTGELFF
abundance: -; d_gene: TRBD2; v_gene: TRBV9; j_gene: TRBJ2-1; CDR3nt: TGTGCCAGCAGCGTAGAAACTAGCGGCTACAATGAGCAGTTCTTC; CDR3aa: CASSVETSGYNEQFF
abundance: -; d_gene: TRBD1; v_gene: TRBV6-1; j_gene: TRBJ1-5; CDR3nt: TGTGCCAGCAGTTCGACAGGGTTCCCCAATCAGCCCCAGCATTTT; CDR3aa: CASSSTGFPNQPQHF
abundance: -; d_gene: TRBD2; v_gene: TRBV9; j_gene: TRBJ2-5; CDR3nt: TGTGCCAGCAGCGTAGGCCCTAGCGGGGGGGGAGAGACCCAGTACTTC; CDR3aa: CASSVGPSGGGETQYF
abundance: -; d_gene: -; v_gene: TRBV15; j_gene: TRBJ2-1; CDR3nt: TGTGCCACCAGCCGGACCGAGGACAGCGGTCCAGGTGAGCAGTTCTTC; CDR3aa: CATSRTEDSGPGEQFF
abundance: -; d_gene: -; v_gene: TRBV19; j_gene: TRBJ1-3; CDR3nt: TGTGCCAGTAGTATAGTCTGGCCAGCCTCTGGAAACACCATATATTTT; CDR3aa: CASSIVWPASGNTIYF
abundance: -; d_gene: -; v_gene: TRBV19; j_gene: TRBJ1-1; CDR3nt: TGTGCCAGAAAGAGGGGAAGTGGGACTGAAGCTTTCTTT; CDR3aa: CARKRGSGTEAFF
abundance: once; d_gene: TRBD2; v_gene: TRBV5-6; j_gene: TRBJ2-5; CDR3nt: TGTGCCAGCAGCTTGGGGCTAGGGACTAGCGGCGAAGAGACCCAGTACTTC; CDR3aa: CASSLGLGTSGEETQYF
abundance: -; d_gene: -; v_gene: TRBV5-4; j_gene: TRBJ1-2; CDR3nt: TGTGCCAGCAGCGACGACGTTTGGGACGAGAACTATGGCTACACCTTC; CDR3aa: CASSDDVWDENYGYTF
abundance: -; d_gene: TRBD2; v_gene: TRBV9; j_gene: TRBJ2-5; CDR3nt: TGTGCCAGCAGCGTAGGTTTCTGGGGGACTACCCGGGGACCGCAAGAGACCCAGTACTTC; CDR3aa: CASSVGFWGTTRGPQETQYF
abundance: once; d_gene: -; v_gene: TRBV19; j_gene: TRBJ1-1; CDR3nt: TGTGCCAGTAGTATTTCAATCGGGACGAACACTGAAGCTTTCTTT; CDR3aa: CASSISIGTNTEAFF
abundance: -; d_gene: -; v_gene: TRBV7-9; j_gene: TRBJ2-1; CDR3nt: TGTGCCAGCAGCCCACTAGCCGAGCAGTTCTTC; CDR3aa: CASSPLAEQFF
abundance: -; d_gene: TRBD1; v_gene: TRBV11-2; j_gene: TRBJ2-2; CDR3nt: TGTGCCAGCAGACAGGGACAGAGCACCGGGGAGCTGTTTTTT; CDR3aa: CASRQGQSTGELFF
abundance: -; d_gene: TRBD2; v_gene: TRBV4-1; j_gene: TRBJ2-7; CDR3nt: TGCGCCAGCAGCCACTCTAGCGGAGTTACCTACGAGCAGTACTTC; CDR3aa: CASSHSSGVTYEQYF
abundance: -; d_gene: TRBD2; v_gene: TRBV2; j_gene: TRBJ2-1; CDR3nt: TGTGCCAGCAGTCACCCGACGGGGCTAGCGGGAATAGATGAGCAGTTCTTC; CDR3aa: CASSHPTGLAGIDEQFF
abundance: -; d_gene: -; v_gene: TRBV6-1; j_gene: TRBJ1-6; CDR3nt: TGTGCCAGCAGGCCTTACAACTCCAATTCACCCCTCCACTTT; CDR3aa: CASRPYNSNSPLHF
abundance: -; d_gene: TRBD2; v_gene: TRBV5-4; j_gene: TRBJ2-2; CDR3nt: TGTGCCAGCAGCTTCGGGAGGATCCTAAACACCGGGGAGCTGTTTTTT; CDR3aa: CASSFGRILNTGELFF
abundance: -; d_gene: -; v_gene: TRBV7-9; j_gene: TRBJ1-3; CDR3nt: TGTGCCAGCAGCGTAGACGTAAACTCTGGAAACACCATATATTTT; CDR3aa: CASSVDVNSGNTIYF
abundance: -; d_gene: -; v_gene: TRBV7-9; j_gene: TRBJ2-7; CDR3nt: TGTGCCAGCAGCTCCTCTCCTGTCAACGAGCAGTACTTC; CDR3aa: CASSSSPVNEQYF
abundance: -; d_gene: TRBD1; v_gene: TRBV27; j_gene: TRBJ2-1; CDR3nt: TGTGCCAGCAGTACCGGGACAGGGGGGCACAATGAGCAGTTCTTC; CDR3aa: CASSTGTGGHNEQFF
abundance: -; d_gene: TRBD1; v_gene: TRBV5-5; j_gene: TRBJ2-7; CDR3nt: TGTGCCAGCAGCCCGGGACAGGGGGCCTACGAGCAGTACTTC; CDR3aa: CASSPGQGAYEQYF
abundance: -; d_gene: -; v_gene: TRBV11-2; j_gene: TRBJ2-7; CDR3nt: TGTGCCAGCAGCTTAGAAGGGGGAATCTCCTACGAGCAGTACTTC; CDR3aa: CASSLEGGISYEQYF
abundance: few; d_gene: -; v_gene: TRBV9; j_gene: TRBJ2-6; CDR3nt: TGTGCCAGCAGCGTAGCCCTAACTGGGGCCAACGTCCTGACTTTC; CDR3aa: CASSVALTGANVLTF
abundance: -; d_gene: TRBD2; v_gene: TRBV7-9; j_gene: TRBJ2-7; CDR3nt: TGTGCCAGCAGCCGACTAGCGGGGAGCTACGAGCAGTACTTC; CDR3aa: CASSRLAGSYEQYF
abundance: -; d_gene: -; v_gene: TRBV7-1; j_gene: TRBJ1-2; CDR3nt: TGTGCCAGCAGCGAGGGAAAGACCTATGGCTACACCTTC; CDR3aa: CASSEGKTYGYTF
abundance: -; d_gene: TRBD2; v_gene: TRBV25-1; j_gene: TRBJ2-6; CDR3nt: TGTGCCAGCACCGGGACTAGCGACCGCTCTGGGGCCAACGTCCTGACTTTC; CDR3aa: CASTGTSDRSGANVLTF
abundance: -; d_gene: -; v_gene: TRBV7-2; j_gene: TRBJ2-3; CDR3nt: TGTGCCAGCAGCCCCTCCACAGATACGCAGTATTTT; CDR3aa: CASSPSTDTQYF
abundance: -; d_gene: -; v_gene: TRBV5-8; j_gene: TRBJ1-2; CDR3nt: TGTGCCAGCAGCTTGATCAGGTCCCCTGGGGGCTACACCTTC; CDR3aa: CASSLIRSPGGYTF
abundance: -; d_gene: -; v_gene: TRBV19; j_gene: TRBJ2-7; CDR3nt: TGTGCCAGTAGTATTGGGACGGGAGAGGGGTACGAGCAGTACTTC; CDR3aa: CASSIGTGEGYEQYF
abundance: -; d_gene: -; v_gene: TRBV5-5; j_gene: TRBJ1-1; CDR3nt: TGTGCCAGCAGCTTGGTGGCCGAGGGGACGGATGAAGCTTTCTTT; CDR3aa: CASSLVAEGTDEAFF
abundance: -; d_gene: -; v_gene: TRBV4-3; j_gene: TRBJ2-1; CDR3nt: TGCGCCAGCAGCCAAGAGCATTACAATGAGCAGTTCTTC; CDR3aa: CASSQEHYNEQFF
abundance: -; d_gene: -; v_gene: TRBV7-6; j_gene: TRBJ2-1; CDR3nt: TGTGCCAGCAGCACCGACCGCCACCGAGGTTACAATGAGCAGTTCTTC; CDR3aa: CASSTDRHRGYNEQFF
abundance: -; d_gene: -; v_gene: TRBV28; j_gene: TRBJ1-5; CDR3nt: TGTGCCAGCAGTTTTAGGGGTGTACACGGTCAGCCCCAGCATTTT; CDR3aa: CASSFRGVHGQPQHF
abundance: -; d_gene: TRBD1; v_gene: TRBV27; j_gene: TRBJ2-7; CDR3nt: TGTGCCAGCAGTGAGCTGACAGGGGCCACCTACGAGCAGTACTTC; CDR3aa: CASSELTGATYEQYF
abundance: -; d_gene: -; v_gene: TRBV19; j_gene: TRBJ1-5; CDR3nt: TGTGCCAGTAGTATAAGTCAGTACGCGGGCAATCAGCCCCAGCATTTT; CDR3aa: CASSISQYAGNQPQHF
abundance: -; d_gene: TRBD2; v_gene: TRBV9; j_gene: TRBJ2-1; CDR3nt: TGTGCCAGCAGCGTAGTGGTAGCGGGAGGGTACAATGAGCAGTTCTTC; CDR3aa: CASSVVVAGGYNEQFF
abundance: -; d_gene: -; v_gene: TRBV5-6; j_gene: TRBJ1-2; CDR3nt: TGTGCCAGCAGCTTATCCGGGACCCAGGTATTGAGTGGCTACACCTTC; CDR3aa: CASSLSGTQVLSGYTF